A single sample is the source of the 2 T cell receptor beta chains below, sequenced in a study of CD8+CD57+ T cells in acquired aplastic anemia. Individuals selected for sequencing had exhibited CD8+CD57+ cell expansion on flow cytometry. Genomic DNA was employed as the template in profiling TCR beta VDJ and CDR3. TCRdb passed the reads through MiXCR, listing each CDR3 protein once. The sample contains some 170,000 distinct CDR3 sequences, 47% of which appear only once. The sample comprised sorted CD4+, CD8+, or CD8+CD57+ T cells (not recorded which) from PBMCs. The receptor set was obtained from a human donor with aplastic anemia.

The chain links TRBV29-1 to TRBJ2-7; the D is unclear. The DNA end favors TRBJ2-1, so the J call may be wrong. The germline V gene has CDR1 SQVTM and CDR2 ANQGSEA. The CDR3 contains 11 residues. CDR3 in DNA: TGCAGCGTCCCCCCGGTGGATGAGCAGTTCTTC. This gives the protein CSVPPVDEQFF.

This clonotype was counted ten times or more. This chain connects TRBV6-1 to TRBJ2-2; weak D call: TRBD2 (6 bases). The ends were cut back, 6 bases at V and 3 bases at J, with 17 bases in the middle. This CDR3 region has 16 residues. Germline V lookup: CDR1 MNHNS, CDR2 SASEGT. CDR3 sequence: CASSLDAGGDTGELFF. The CDR3 DNA follows: TGTGCCAGCAGCCTAGATGCAGGCGGGGACACCGGGGAGCTGTTTTTT.